This T cell receptor beta chain was retrieved from a study of identical twins. Each cDNA held unique molecular identifiers, and template switching gave it a universal primer site. Each CDR3 protein is one row after TCRdb ran MiXCR on the 5' RACE reads. The sample has some 600,000 distinct CDR3 sequences; about 7.1% are singletons. The CDR3 is made up of 14 amino acids. V lost 5 bases, J lost 8 bases, and 6 bases stayed unmatched. At least ten counts were recorded for this clonotype. In addition, the sample was reused for a study of yellow fever vaccine responses in identical twins. That report notes: Twins showed a vaccine T cell response that reportedly seemed partly convergent, partly personalized.

This chain joins TRBV12-3 or TRBV12-4 and TRBJ2-1; TRBD2 matches at 10 bases. The sequencing input was PBMCs. This TCR was recovered from a woman between 18 and 29 years old in good health. For the CDR3, the DNA is TGTGCCAGCAGTCTAAGCGGGGGGGCGGATGAGCAGTTCTTC. Translation gives CASSLSGGADEQFF.